This T cell receptor beta chain originates from a study of T-cell reconstitution after alpha-beta-depleted transplantation in children (dated by TCRdb to between 2015 and 2016). Regarding the complete study: T-cell immune reconstitution after TCRalphabeta/CD19-depleted allogeneic hematopoietic cell transplantation in children was quantitatively tracked in the study by means of TCR repertoire profiling.

Reading the germline V gene (reference sequence) gives CDR1 MNHEY and CDR2 SMNVEV. The CDR3 sequence holds 17 residues, the cysteine and phenylalanine included. The retained sequence is limited to the CDR3, 51 bases, with the frame set at the first base. The junction carries 18 bases between V and J, which are trimmed by 4 bases and 0 bases respectively. This clonotype was picked up a small number of times. Its target antigen remains unknown. One base away there is no much larger clone; base qualities are not given. The protocol used for the library was PCR. This sample was sequenced with an Illumina HiSeq 2500. To normalize quantification of the TCRbeta repertoire, the TCR libraries were built with molecular barcoding that relied on unique molecular identifiers. TCRdb trimmed public reads at Q25 via fastp, called clones via MiXCR and kept in-frame beta chains. Merged by CDR3 protein, the rows form single entries marked with the most common genes and DNA. The sample table holds 350,000 to 400,000 distinct CDR3 sequences, of which about a fifth were seen once. The top ten clonotypes cover 3% to 4% of the sample.

The sequence is built from TRBV27 and TRBJ2-5, with a weak D call of TRBD1 (6 bases match). The origin of this receptor is a human donor who donated a stem cell graft to a child with acute myeloid leukemia. The input for sequencing was PBMCs from the stem cell graft donor, taken from the stem cell graft. The CDR3 region: CASSSLTSPGDQETQYF. The DNA sequence is TGTGCCAGCAGTTCCCTCACCTCCCCAGGGGACCAAGAGACCCAGTACTTC.